The 30 T cell receptor beta chains below all came from one sample that was sequenced in a study of T cell responses to AZD1222 COVID-19 vaccine. Some clones are missing from TCRdb's copy, which holds only in-frame ones; the method was immunoSEQ multiplex PCR. The sample comprises roughly 250,000 clones, 93% of which are singletons, and 0.5% to 0.7% rests with the top ten. The sample here was peripheral blood, taken on day 0 of AZD1222 vaccination. These receptors came from an adult in good health.

The chain combines TRBV27 with TRBJ2-7; 8 nucleotides align to TRBD1. Germline values: CDR1 MNHEY, CDR2 SMNVEV (reference sequence). CDR3 size: 14 residues. Trimming took 3 bases from V and 7 from J; bases not matched to a gene: 8. The CDR3 DNA sequence: TGTGCCAGCAGTTTTTTCCAGGGGGCGAGTGAGCAGTACTTC. It encodes CASSFFQGASEQYF.

The V call is TRBV3-1 (or the pseudogene TRBV3-2), the J call TRBJ1-1, with D possibly matching TRBD1 (5 bases). Looked up from germline, CDR1 is LGHDT and CDR2 is YNNKEL (reference sequence). Trimming pared 4 bases from V and 11 bases from J, leaving 14 bases between. The CDR3 spans 12 residues. This CDR3 is CASSLWEGVAFF. As DNA, the CDR3 is TGTGCCAGCAGCCTCTGGGAAGGGGTGGCTTTCTTT.

The chain combines TRBV28 with TRBJ2-3, with D possibly matching TRBD2 (7 bases). The CDR3 sequence is 16 residues long. Germline V gene sequence: CDR1 MDHEN, CDR2 SYDVKM. V was pared by 6 bases and J by 5 bases, with 21 bases between. CDR3 in DNA: TGTGCCAGCAGCCGGATGCTCGGGGGGCATGGAGATACGCAGTATTTT. Its translation: CASSRMLGGHGDTQYF. The variable domain in full, with the rest retrieved from reference TRBV28 and TRBJ2-3, is DVKVTQSSRYLVKRTGEKVFLECVQDMDHENMFWYRQDPGLGLRLIYFSYDVKMKEKGDIPEGYSVSREKKERFSLILESASTNQTSMYLCASSRMLGGHGDTQYFGPGTRLTVL.

This chain connects TRBV5-6 to TRBJ1-5; the D is unclear. Germline-derived CDR1 and CDR2 are SGHDT and YYEEEE. The CDR3 consists of 12 residues. V shed 0 bases and J shed 9 bases, with 7 bases lying between them. DNA for the CDR3: TGTGCCAGCAGCTTGGGCGGTTTGCCCCAGCATTTT. Its translation: CASSLGGLPQHF.

This chain connects TRBV7-2 to TRBJ1-2; 10 bases line up with TRBD1. The CDR3 is made up of 15 amino acids. After removal of 1 base from V and 4 bases from J, the junction contained 3 bases not matched to a gene. Germline CDR1 and CDR2: SGHTA and FQGNSA. CDR3 coding DNA: TGTGCCAGCAGCTTAGGAGGACAGGGGGTCTATGGCTACACCTTC. Translation gives CASSLGGQGVYGYTF. Complete variable domain (other parts from reference TRBV7-2 and TRBJ1-2): GAGVSQSPSNKVTEKGKDVELRCDPISGHTALYWYRQSLGQGLEFLIYFQGNSAPDKSGLPSDRFSAERTGGSVSTLTIQRTQQEDSAVYLCASSLGGQGVYGYTFGSGTRLTVV.

V and J are TRBV4-1 and TRBJ2-1; 7 bases align to TRBD2. Germline loops: CDR1 MGHRA, CDR2 YSYEKL. The CDR3 length is 15 residues. The ends lost 1 base at V and 7 bases at J; junction bases unmatched: 7. The CDR3 loop is CASSQAQVGGNEQFF. CDR3 DNA: TGCGCCAGCAGCCAAGCACAGGTGGGGGGGAATGAGCAGTTCTTC.

The table lists this clone with a few counts. The rearrangement joins TRBV13 to TRBJ2-2; 7 bases align to TRBD2. The junction had 14 bases not matched to a gene; V was cut back by 5 bases and J by 5 bases. This CDR3 is 17 amino acids long. Germline CDR1 and CDR2: PRHDT and FYEKMQ (reference sequence). The chain's CDR3 is CASSLPPSAGRTGELFF. DNA for the CDR3: TGTGCCAGCAGCCTCCCACCCTCAGCGGGGAGGACCGGGGAGCTGTTTTTT.

V is TRBV6-6 and J is TRBJ2-3; no definite D call. The CDR3 has 14 residues. Per the germline V gene, CDR1 is MNHNY and CDR2 is SVGAGI (reference sequence). V was cut by 6 bases and J by 0 bases, with 10 bases left in between. The CDR3 DNA sequence: TGTGCCAGCAGCGAGGTTCAGAGCACAGATACGCAGTATTTT. It encodes CASSEVQSTDTQYF.

The V and J genes are TRBV20-1 and TRBJ1-5; D perhaps matches TRBD1 (5 bases). The length of the CDR3 is 14 residues. Trimming left V 3 bases short and J 7 bases short, with 16 bases between. The germline gives CDR1 DFQATT, CDR2 SNEGSKA (reference sequence). CDR3 DNA: TGCAGTGCTAGTCAGGGAGAGGGGAGGCAGCCCCAGCATTTT. It codes for CSASQGEGRQPQHF.

This rearrangement joins TRBV6-5 to TRBJ1-1, with 7 bases identical to TRBD1. From germline, CDR1 is MNHEY and CDR2 SVGAGI. The CDR3 is made up of 13 amino acids. After removal of 5 bases from V and 6 bases from J, the junction contained 6 bases not matched to a gene. CDR3 nucleotides: TGTGCCAGCAGTCGACAGGGTTCCCCTGAAGCTTTCTTT. Its translation is CASSRQGSPEAFF.

This chain links TRBV7-9 with TRBJ2-7, with 9 positions matching TRBD1. Germline V gives CDR1 SEHNR, CDR2 FQNEAQ (reference sequence). The CDR3 spans 14 residues. Germline trimming cut 4 bases from V and 4 bases from J; bases unmatched to any gene: 5. The CDR3 coding sequence is TGTGCCAGCAGCTATACCGGGACAGGGTACGAGCAGTACTTC. The encoded protein is CASSYTGTGYEQYF.

Details on this clone: This CDR3 is also generated by other DNA sequences in the sample. This chain joins TRBV9 and TRBJ2-7, with 12 nucleotides matching TRBD2. Germline CDR1 and CDR2: SGDLS and YYNGEE. The CDR3 is made up of 15 amino acids. Trimming took 2 bases from V and 1 from J; bases not matched to a gene: 1. The CDR3: CASSVGLAGSYEQYF. The CDR3 nucleotides are TGTGCCAGCAGCGTTGGACTAGCGGGATCCTACGAGCAGTACTTC.

V is TRBV27 and J is TRBJ1-1, with D possibly TRBD1 on 5 matching bases. Trimming cost V 7 bases and J 2 bases, with 14 bases left between them. The CDR3 has 14 amino acids. Germline CDR1 and CDR2: MNHEY and SMNVEV (reference sequence). The CDR3 DNA sequence: TGTGCCAGCACCATAGACAGATACAACACTGAAGCTTTCTTT. Residues: CASTIDRYNTEAFF.

J is TRBJ2-1 and V is TRBV4-1; the D gene is possibly TRBD2 (6 bases). With 0 bases removed from V and 2 bases from J, the gap between germline ends came to 14 bases. This CDR3 has 17 residues. Germline lookup yields CDR1 MGHRA and CDR2 YSYEKL. The CDR3 sequence: CASSQDRGARAYNEQFF. Written as DNA, the CDR3 is TGCGCCAGCAGCCAAGATCGCGGGGCTCGGGCCTACAATGAGCAGTTCTTC.

This chain uses TRBV19 with TRBJ1-1; D is possibly TRBD1 (5 bases). Germline values: CDR1 LNHDA, CDR2 SQIVND (reference sequence). V lost 6 bases, J lost 1 base, and 9 bases lay in between. The CDR3 is 13 residues long. The CDR3 sequence is CASSLGGNTEAFF. In nucleotides, the CDR3 is TGTGCCAGTAGCCTCGGGGGGAACACTGAAGCTTTCTTT. Combining the CDR3 with reference TRBV19 and TRBJ1-1 gives the whole variable domain DGGITQSPKYLFRKEGQNVTLSCEQNLNHDAMYWYRQDPGQGLRLIYYSQIVNDFQKGDIAEGYSVSREKKESFPLTVTSAQKNPTAFYLCASSLGGNTEAFFGQGTRLTVV.

The chain couples TRBV28 to TRBJ2-7, with D unclear. V was shortened by 4 bases and J by 3 bases, with 7 bases between the two germline ends. This CDR3 has 12 residues. Germline V gene sequence: CDR1 MDHEN, CDR2 SYDVKM. The CDR3 spells CASSSSLYEQYF. DNA of the CDR3: TGTGCCAGCAGTTCCAGCCTCTACGAGCAGTACTTC.

The rearrangement uses TRBV24-1 and TRBJ2-1, with D perhaps being TRBD1 or TRBD2 (5 bases each). CDR1 is KGHDR and CDR2 is SFDVKD in the germline V gene. V shed 4 bases and J shed 7 bases, with 16 bases lying between them. The CDR3 is 15 amino acids. The chain's CDR3 is CATSDYGDPRNEQFF. CDR3 in DNA: TGTGCCACCAGTGACTACGGGGACCCCCGAAATGAGCAGTTCTTC.

The V gene is TRBV3-1 (or the pseudogene TRBV3-2), the J gene TRBJ2-1, with D tentatively TRBD1 or TRBD2 (5 bases each). The CDR3 length is 15 residues. Between the trimmed V and J ends, which lost 2 bases and 4 bases, there was a span of 12 bases. CDR1 and CDR2 from the germline V gene are LGHDT and YNNKEL (reference sequence). The DNA of the CDR3 is TGTGCCAGCAGCCAAATTGGGGGATATTACAATGAGCAGTTCTTC. Protein sequence: CASSQIGGYYNEQFF.

CDR3 nucleotide sequence: TGTGCCAGCAGCCAAGATGGGTGGGCGGGTGCGCAGTTCTTC. Amino acids: CASSQDGWAGAQFF. The chain joins TRBV3-1 (or the pseudogene TRBV3-2) to TRBJ2-1, with D possibly matching TRBD2 (5 bases). Germline CDR1 LGHDT, CDR2 YNNKEL (reference sequence). V was pared by 0 bases and J by 12 bases, with 15 bases between. The CDR3 extends over 14 amino acids.

The sample holds one count of this clone. This chain joins TRBV2 and TRBJ2-3; D is undetermined. CDR1 SNHLY and CDR2 FYNNEI come from the germline V gene. Deletions cut 2 bases from V and 5 bases from J, with 11 bases between. The CDR3 has 14 amino acids. In DNA, the CDR3 is TGTGCCAGCAGTGAATCTCCGGCGAGAGATACGCAGTATTTT. As protein: CASSESPARDTQYF.

The chain joins TRBV3-1 (or the pseudogene TRBV3-2) to TRBJ2-7, with 8 bases lining up with TRBD2. Germline-derived CDR1 and CDR2 are LGHDT and YNNKEL (reference sequence). The junction had 6 bases not matched to a gene; V was cut back by 4 bases and J by 7 bases. CDR3 length equals 13 residues. The CDR3 is CASSPGTSGEQYF. CDR3 sequence (DNA): TGTGCCAGCAGCCCCGGGACTAGTGGGGAGCAGTACTTC.

This chain links TRBV13 with TRBJ2-6; D is perhaps TRBD1 (6 bases). CDR3 length equals 19 residues. CDR1 is PRHDT, CDR2 FYEKMQ, per germline (reference sequence). Trimming removed 1 base from V and 0 bases from J, with 16 bases in between. DNA of the CDR3: TGTGCCAGCAGCTTAGTAGGTCGGGGACATCTCTCTGGGGCCAACGTCCTGACTTTC. Amino acids: CASSLVGRGHLSGANVLTF.

This chain uses TRBV7-9 with TRBJ1-1; D might be TRBD1 (5 bases). Germline CDR1 reads SEHNR; CDR2 reads FQNEAQ (reference sequence). Deletions cut 1 base from V and 1 base from J, with 7 bases between. This CDR3 has 14 residues. DNA of the CDR3: TGTGCCAGCAGCTTAGGGCAGGGGAACACTGAAGCTTTCTTT. Translating it yields CASSLGQGNTEAFF.

This sequence joins TRBV30 and TRBJ2-4; a weak D match, TRBD1 (6 bases). This CDR3 region has 14 residues. V gave up 3 bases and J gave up 0 bases, with 9 bases separating them. Germline assignment: CDR1 GTSNPN and CDR2 SVGIG (reference sequence). As DNA, the CDR3 is TGTGCCTGGAGCCCGACAGGAGCCAAAAACATTCAGTACTTC. This encodes CAWSPTGAKNIQYF.

This clone appeared a single time. The chain has TRBV6-5 and TRBJ1-3; maybe TRBD1 (6 bases). Germline V lookup: CDR1 MNHEY, CDR2 SVGAGI. With 6 bases removed from V and 2 bases from J, the gap between germline ends came to 14 bases. The CDR3 is 15 residues long. The CDR3 DNA reads TGTGCCAGCAGCTTACAGGGATCAGCTGGAAACACCATATATTTT. Protein: CASSLQGSAGNTIYF.

This chain connects TRBV28 to TRBJ1-3; unclear D gene. V gave up 2 bases and J gave up 5 bases, with 10 bases separating them. Germline V lookup: CDR1 MDHEN, CDR2 SYDVKM. The CDR3 contains 14 residues. In nucleotides, the CDR3 is TGTGCCAGCAGTTTAAGTGAGGGTAGAAACACCATATATTTT. Translating gives CASSLSEGRNTIYF.

There are a few counts of this clone. CDR3 region: CASRPRTKAQPQHF. For the CDR3, the DNA is TGTGCCAGCAGGCCCAGGACAAAGGCCCAGCCCCAGCATTTT. The chain links TRBV28 to TRBJ1-5; D perhaps matches TRBD1 (5 bases). Germline V gene lookup returns CDR1 MDHEN and CDR2 SYDVKM. V was clipped by 6 bases and J by 7 bases, with 16 bases between them. This CDR3 is built from 14 residues.

The V call is TRBV19, the J call TRBJ2-3; 8 bases match TRBD2. CDR3 length: 17 amino acids. CDR1 and CDR2 from the germline V gene are LNHDA and SQIVND (reference sequence). V dropped 7 bases and J dropped 0; count of bases not matched to a gene: 12. As DNA, the CDR3 is TGTGCCAGTACCCGAGGAGGGGCTAGCGGGAGCACAGATACGCAGTATTTT. As protein: CASTRGGASGSTDTQYF. Based on the CDR3 plus reference TRBV19 and TRBJ2-3, the full variable domain is DGGITQSPKYLFRKEGQNVTLSCEQNLNHDAMYWYRQDPGQGLRLIYYSQIVNDFQKGDIAEGYSVSREKKESFPLTVTSAQKNPTAFYLCASTRGGASGSTDTQYFGPGTRLTVL.

The genes are TRBV4-2 and TRBJ2-7; D could derive from TRBD1 or TRBD2 (5 bases each). Looked up from germline, CDR1 is LGHNA and CDR2 is YNFKEQ. CDR3 length: 14 residues. Trimming took 1 base from V and 2 from J, leaving 9 bases between them. The DNA for the CDR3 is TGTGCCAGCAGCCAAGGGGACGGAACCTACGAGCAGTACTTC. Translation: CASSQGDGTYEQYF.

The chain has TRBV3-1 (or the pseudogene TRBV3-2) and TRBJ2-3, with D perhaps matching TRBD1 (5 bases). V lost 4 bases, J lost 4 bases, and 18 bases lay in between. Germline CDR1 LGHDT, CDR2 YNNKEL (reference sequence). The CDR3 is made up of 16 amino acids. In DNA form, the CDR3 reads TGTGCCAGCAGCCCCAAACTTGGTAGGGGCCCAGATACGCAGTATTTT. Translation: CASSPKLGRGPDTQYF.